This TCR beta chain derives from a study of OX40 agonist ivuxolimab in advanced cancers. Study-level background: Ivuxolimab, an antibody acting as an agonist of OX40 (CD134), was used to treat patients. Study-wide results and limits: Clones of CD4+ and CD8+ blood T cells grew by week 6 at doses of 0.1 to 3.0 mg/kg.

In regard to this clone: The antigen is unknown.

The CDR3 runs to 13 residues. V was pared by 2 bases and J by 10 bases, with 9 bases between. Germline-derived CDR1 and CDR2 are MNHNY and SVGAGI (reference sequence). Profiled with immunoSEQ multiplex PCR; TCRdb holds only in-frame clones, not every one. The table has tens of thousands of clones, 80% to 90% seen once. The chain joins TRBV6-6 to TRBJ1-6; tentatively, D is TRBD1 (5 bases). The sample here was CD4+ or CD8+ T cells sorted from blood, taken in a trial of the OX40 agonist ivuxolimab. The receptor's source is an adult with an advanced solid tumor such as melanoma, head and neck, liver or kidney cancer. The CDR3 DNA follows: TGTGCCAGCAGTTACACGGGACTGTCACCCCTCCACTTT. Its translation is CASSYTGLSPLHF.